This TCR beta chain is drawn from a study of T cell responses to AZD1222 COVID-19 vaccine (dated by TCRdb to the early 2020s). Describing the broader study: A total of 233 trial participants underwent TCR sequencing, of whom 207 received two doses of AZD1222 and 26 received two doses of the MenACWY control vaccine. Trial participants were enrolled into age subgroups of 18-55, 56-69 and 70-plus years, which contained approximately 150, 28 and 58 TCR-sequenced participants, respectively.

Turning to this clone: No cognate antigen has been identified for it. Base qualities are not provided; no much larger clone lies one nucleotide away.

What the time point label conveys for this sample: about 28 days (+/-7) after the second vaccine dose. AZD1222 recipients with second doses at about 4 weeks or about 12 weeks were pooled, because spike-specific TCR depth and breadth did not differ between schedules. Vaccinee samples came from UK trials COV001 and COV002, including a single-blind randomized controlled phase 2/3 trial of AZD1222 (ChAdOx1 nCoV-19) in healthy adults. Trial participant PBMC samples were collected at day 0 and day 28 after the second dose for TCRbeta chain sequencing. Via the germline V gene, CDR1 is SGDLS and CDR2 YYNGEE. The CDR3, cysteine through phenylalanine, is 18 amino acids long. Of all the DNA, just the CDR3 is kept, 54 bases in frame from base 1. V sheds 4 bases and J sheds 2 bases, leaving 19 bases between their ends. The CDR3 regions of human TCRbeta chains were subjected to immunosequencing. The paper's processing steps were these. TCRs in the repertoires were compared against a reference library of SARS-CoV-2-specific TCRs that had been generated with the MIRA antigen-specificity platform. Breadth meant the fraction of unique TCRs that were SARS-CoV-2-associated, whereas depth meant the fraction of total T cells that were SARS-CoV-2-associated. Each spike-specific TCR was assigned to its reactive spike region and to a CD4 or CD8 class using the MIRA data. Log10-transformed breadth and depth values were compared by one-way ANOVA with Sidak's multiple comparisons tests. TCRdb retrieved this table from immuneACCESS and kept in-frame rearrangements only. Not all clones are present; in checked studies, unresolved V genes account for under half, and no reason is known for the remainder. V and J calls and clone size are those listed in that table; D and trimming were worked out from the DNA. The sample table contains under 150,000 clones; only one count was recorded for roughly 92% of them. The ten biggest clones cover 1% to 1.3% of the sample.

Study-level results and caveats: Most participants were white British and females outnumbered males, and the authors suggested that clonal diversity may have been underestimated. Conclusions about previously exposed vaccinees are limited because only a handful of AZD1222 recipients were SARS-CoV-2 seropositive at baseline. Reportedly, close to half of the unique spike-specific TCRs recognized epitopes lying outside the regions that are mutated in the B.1.351 and B.1.1.7 variants. CD4 TCRs associated with the vaccine covered the entire spike protein, and the dominant responses were in regions 160-218 and 743-854. Because no day 14 peak-response samples were available, the repertoires could be characterized only after the peak T cell response. After two AZD1222 doses, both the breadth and the depth of spike-specific TCRs were significantly higher than at day 0 and than in MenACWY recipients. In the small 56-69-year group, the increase in depth fell short of significance, most likely because of low power.

The sample in question was peripheral blood, obtained 28 days after the second AZD1222 dose. This sequence originates from an adult who received the AZD1222 COVID-19 vaccine. The sequence joins TRBV9 to TRBJ2-6; 5 matching bases give a weak D call of TRBD2. The CDR3 protein sequence reads: CASSPKAGGRAGANVLTF. The sequenced DNA: TGTGCCAGCAGCCCGAAGGCGGGCGGTCGGGCTGGGGCCAACGTCCTGACTTTC.